The clone carrying this TCR beta chain has a count of ten or more. Its antigen is undetermined. For sorted libraries, the input was about a million CD4+ or CD8+ T cells. The length of the CDR3 is 15 residues. The V end lost 4 bases, the J end lost 4 bases, and 17 bases lay between the germline ends. Looked up from germline, CDR1 is SGHRS and CDR2 is YFSETQ. This record belongs to a study of neurological immune-mediated disorders. Notes on the study in general: Multiple sclerosis was found to have the least TCR clonal expansion, below healthy controls, and HTLV-1-associated myelopathy the most.

TCRdb passed the 5' RACE reads through MiXCR, listing each CDR3 protein once. Of about 30,000 distinct CDR3 sequences in the sample, around 5.9% are singletons; the top ten hold around 2%. The receptor was isolated from a woman aged 50 to 60 in good health. This chain links TRBV5-1 with TRBJ1-1; no firm D call. The sequencing input was CD4+ T cells from blood. As DNA, the CDR3 is TGCGCCAGCAGCCCCGAGCCCCAGGCGTTCACTGAAGCTTTCTTT. Encoded protein: CASSPEPQAFTEAFF. Together with reference TRBV5-1 and TRBJ1-1, the CDR3 gives the full variable domain: KAGVTQTPRYLIKTRGQQVTLSCSPISGHRSVSWYQQTPGQGLQFLFEYFSETQRNKGNFPGRFSGRQFSNSRSEMNVSTLELGDSALYLCASSPEPQAFTEAFFGQGTRLTVV.